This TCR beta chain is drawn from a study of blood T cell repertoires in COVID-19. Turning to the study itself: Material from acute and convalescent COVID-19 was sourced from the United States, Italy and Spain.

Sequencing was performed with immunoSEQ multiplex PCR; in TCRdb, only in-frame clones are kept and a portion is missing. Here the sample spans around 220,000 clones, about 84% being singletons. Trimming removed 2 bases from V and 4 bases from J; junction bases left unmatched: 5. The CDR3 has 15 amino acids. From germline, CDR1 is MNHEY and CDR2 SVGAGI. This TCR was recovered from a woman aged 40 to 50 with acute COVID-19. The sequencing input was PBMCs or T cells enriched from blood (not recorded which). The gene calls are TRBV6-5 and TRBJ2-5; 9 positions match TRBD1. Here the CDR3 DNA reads TGTGCCAGCAGTTACCGGGGACAGGGAGGAGAGACCCAGTACTTC. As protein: CASSYRGQGGETQYF.